This record looks at one T cell receptor beta chain sequence and its context. No cognate antigen has been identified for it. There are no base qualities to consult, and no much larger clone falls within one base. Six healthy women forming three monozygous twin pairs were used as donors. Each of the three twin pairs had been raised together, and the twins in each pair were thought likely to have encountered the same infectious agents and vaccines. TCR cDNA libraries were prepared from RNA that had been isolated from peripheral blood mononuclear cells. These data are taken from a study of identical twins' blood T cells (dated by TCRdb to the early 2010s). In terms of the full investigation: Roughly 50 million Illumina reads were obtained across roughly 12 libraries, of which six were alpha-chain libraries and six were beta-chain libraries. Using next-generation sequencing, the study compared the TCR alpha and beta chain repertoires of three pairs of monozygous twins to assess how genetics influences repertoire formation.

The method was 5' RACE. Sequenced on an Illumina Genome Analyzer IIx. To prepare the RNA-based TCR cDNA libraries, a previously described protocol was followed, with several modifications. To prevent cross-contamination, sample-specific barcodes were added to both ends of each TCR cDNA library during cDNA synthesis and amplification. The paper's processing steps were these. Each individual had between about 85,000 and nearly 550,000 identified clonotypes, and each library contained roughly 2.2 to 3.6 million CDR3-containing reads. Reads with improper barcode index combinations were discarded, and clonesets were then built for each library with the MiTCR software. While assembling CDR3 clonotypes, MiTCR corrected PCR and sequencing errors and either filtered or rescued low-quality reads. Artificial out-of-frame clonotypes were mapped to in-frame sequences, with one indel allowed in the CDR3, and then removed. Similarity in V and J gene usage between donors was calculated as the Jensen-Shannon divergence divided by the mean entropy. In-frame beta chains were kept once TCRdb had trimmed the public reads at Q25 with fastp and called clones with MiXCR. Each entry is one CDR3 protein sequence, shown with its most common DNA and genes. In this record, the V and J calls reflect TCRdb's handling and not the investigators' own analysis. This sample comprises a few hundred thousand distinct CDR3 sequences, roughly 31% of them detected only once. Around 5.6% of the sample is in the top ten clones.

The research as a whole found: Among the most abundant TCRbeta clonotypes, more CDR3 sequences were shared by each donor with her twin than with unrelated donors. Environmental influences could not be excluded as an explanation for twin similarity, since twins were reared together. Validation by independent studies was stated to be required for the proposed role of the TCRalpha J segment in MHC recognition during thymic selection. The count of CDR3 clonotypes shared by two donors depended mainly on the product of the two donors' cloneset sizes, and twins did not clearly depart from this trend. Twin pairs were reported to be markedly more alike in V gene usage than unrelated donors were, even when looking at non-selected out-of-frame TCRbeta clonotypes.

As encoded in the germline V gene, CDR1 is SQVTM while CDR2 is ANQGSEA. The junction carries 17 bases between V and J, which are trimmed by 8 bases and 1 base respectively. Including cysteine and phenylalanine, the CDR3 has 15 amino acids. Only CDR3 DNA remains: 45 bases, in frame from the first base. Source material: PBMCs. The rearranged segments are TRBV29-1 and TRBJ2-2, with a tentative D call of TRBD1 or TRBD2, each matching 6 bases. This TCR derives from a woman aged 18-49 years in good health. The DNA sequence is given as TGCAGCATCAATTCGCGGGGACAGAACACCGGGGAGCTGTTTTTT. This is translated as CSINSRGQNTGELFF.